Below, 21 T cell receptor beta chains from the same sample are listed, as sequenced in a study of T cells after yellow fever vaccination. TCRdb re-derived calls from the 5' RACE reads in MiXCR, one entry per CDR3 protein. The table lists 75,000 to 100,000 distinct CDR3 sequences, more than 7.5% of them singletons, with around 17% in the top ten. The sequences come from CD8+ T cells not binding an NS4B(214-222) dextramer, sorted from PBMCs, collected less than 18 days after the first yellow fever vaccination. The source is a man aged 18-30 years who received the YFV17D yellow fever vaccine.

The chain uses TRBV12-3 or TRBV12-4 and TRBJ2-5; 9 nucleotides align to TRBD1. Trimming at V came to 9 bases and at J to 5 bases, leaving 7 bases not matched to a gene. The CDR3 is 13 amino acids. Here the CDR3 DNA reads TGTGCCAGGACGGGACAGGGTCGGGAGACCCAGTACTTC. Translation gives CARTGQGRETQYF.

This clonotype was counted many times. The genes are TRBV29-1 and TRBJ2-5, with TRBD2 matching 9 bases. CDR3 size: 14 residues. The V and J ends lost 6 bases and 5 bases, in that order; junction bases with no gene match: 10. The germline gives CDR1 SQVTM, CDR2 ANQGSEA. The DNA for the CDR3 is TGCAGCGTGCTGGATCTAGCGGGGAAGGAGACCCAGTACTTC. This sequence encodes CSVLDLAGKETQYF.

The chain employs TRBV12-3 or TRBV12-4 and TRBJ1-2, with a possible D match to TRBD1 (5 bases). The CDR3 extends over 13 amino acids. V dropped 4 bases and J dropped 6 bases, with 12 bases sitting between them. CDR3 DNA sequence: TGTGCCAGCAGTTCCGGGACGGGAGATGGCTACACCTTC. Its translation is CASSSGTGDGYTF.

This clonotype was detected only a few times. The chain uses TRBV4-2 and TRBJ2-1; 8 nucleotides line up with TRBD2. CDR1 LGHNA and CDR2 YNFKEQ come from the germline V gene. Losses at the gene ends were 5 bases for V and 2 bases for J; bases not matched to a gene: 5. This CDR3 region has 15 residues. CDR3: CASSSTSATYNEQFF. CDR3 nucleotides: TGTGCCAGCAGCTCGACTAGCGCTACCTACAATGAGCAGTTCTTC.

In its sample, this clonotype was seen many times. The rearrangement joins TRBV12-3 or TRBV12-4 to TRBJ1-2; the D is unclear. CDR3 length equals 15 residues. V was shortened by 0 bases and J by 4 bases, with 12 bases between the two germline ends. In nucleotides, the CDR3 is TGTGCCAGCAGTTTAGCGCTAGGCAGGAGCTATGGCTACACCTTC. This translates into CASSLALGRSYGYTF.

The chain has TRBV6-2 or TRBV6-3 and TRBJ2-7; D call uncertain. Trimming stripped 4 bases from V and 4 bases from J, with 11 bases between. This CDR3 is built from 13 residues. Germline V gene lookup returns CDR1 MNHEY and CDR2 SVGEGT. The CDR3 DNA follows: TGTGCCAGCAGTTCCGGGCCCACTTACGAGCAGTACGTC. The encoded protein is CASSSGPTYEQYV.

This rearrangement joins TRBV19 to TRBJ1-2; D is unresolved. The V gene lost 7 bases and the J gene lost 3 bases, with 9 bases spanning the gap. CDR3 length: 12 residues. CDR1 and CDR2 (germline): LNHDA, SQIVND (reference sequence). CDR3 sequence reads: CASTATHYGYTF. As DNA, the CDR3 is TGTGCCAGTACCGCGACACACTATGGCTACACCTTC.

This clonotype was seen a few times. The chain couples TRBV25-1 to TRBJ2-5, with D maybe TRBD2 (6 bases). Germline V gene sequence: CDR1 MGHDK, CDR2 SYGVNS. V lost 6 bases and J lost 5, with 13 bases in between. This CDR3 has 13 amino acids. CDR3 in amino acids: CASRLAGIETQYF. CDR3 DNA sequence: TGTGCCAGCAGACTAGCTGGGATTGAGACCCAGTACTTC. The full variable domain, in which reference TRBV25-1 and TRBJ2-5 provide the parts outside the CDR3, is EADIYQTPRYLVIGTGKKITLECSQTMGHDKMYWYQQDPGMELHLIHYSYGVNSTEKGDLSSESTVSRIRTEHFPLTLESARPSHTSQYLCASRLAGIETQYFGPGTRLLVL.

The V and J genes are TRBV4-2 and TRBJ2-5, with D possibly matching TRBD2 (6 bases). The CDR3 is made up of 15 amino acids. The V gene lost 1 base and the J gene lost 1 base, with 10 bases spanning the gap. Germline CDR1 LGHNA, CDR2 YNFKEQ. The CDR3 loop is CASSQAGVTQETQYF. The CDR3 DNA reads TGTGCCAGCAGCCAAGCGGGGGTAACCCAAGAGACCCAGTACTTC.

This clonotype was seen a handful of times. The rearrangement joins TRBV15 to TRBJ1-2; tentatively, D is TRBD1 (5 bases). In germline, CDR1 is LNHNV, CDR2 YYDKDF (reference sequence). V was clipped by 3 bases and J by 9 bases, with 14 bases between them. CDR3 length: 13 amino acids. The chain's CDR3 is CATSSSGTASYTF. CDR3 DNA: TGTGCCACCAGCAGCTCCGGGACGGCCAGCTACACCTTC.

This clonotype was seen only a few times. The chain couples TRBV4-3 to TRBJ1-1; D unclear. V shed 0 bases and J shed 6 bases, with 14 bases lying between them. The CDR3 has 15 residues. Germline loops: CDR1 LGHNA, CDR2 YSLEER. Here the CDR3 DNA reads TGCGCCAGCAGCCAAGAAGAGCTGCCGCGGGCTGAAGCTTTCTTT. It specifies CASSQEELPRAEAFF.

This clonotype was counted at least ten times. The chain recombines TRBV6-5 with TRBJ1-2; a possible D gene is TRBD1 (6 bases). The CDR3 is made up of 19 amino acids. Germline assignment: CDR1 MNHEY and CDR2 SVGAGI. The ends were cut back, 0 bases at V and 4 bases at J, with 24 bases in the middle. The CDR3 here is CASSYSPLEGETLLYGYTF. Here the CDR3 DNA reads TGTGCCAGCAGTTACTCCCCGCTGGAGGGGGAGACGCTTCTCTATGGCTACACCTTC.

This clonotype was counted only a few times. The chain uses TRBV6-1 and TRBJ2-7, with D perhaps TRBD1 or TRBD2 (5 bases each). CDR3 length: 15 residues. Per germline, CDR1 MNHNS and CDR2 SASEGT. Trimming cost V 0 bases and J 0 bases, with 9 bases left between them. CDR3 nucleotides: TGTGCCAGCAGTGAAGCAGGGACGGTCTCCTACGAGCAGTACGTC. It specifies CASSEAGTVSYEQYV.

The CDR3 DNA reads as TGCAGCGTTGAAGAGGGCGGGAGCACTGAAGCTTTCTTT. This sequence encodes CSVEEGGSTEAFF. The chain carries TRBV29-1 and TRBJ1-1; D is uncertain. This CDR3 is 13 amino acids long. Trimming stripped 0 bases from V and 4 bases from J, with 9 bases between. The germline CDR1 and CDR2 sequences are SQVTM and ANQGSEA.

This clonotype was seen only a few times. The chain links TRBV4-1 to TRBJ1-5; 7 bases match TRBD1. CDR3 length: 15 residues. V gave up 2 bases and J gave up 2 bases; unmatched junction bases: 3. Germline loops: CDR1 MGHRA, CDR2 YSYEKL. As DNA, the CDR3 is TGCGCCAGCAGCCAAAACAGGGGAGGCAATCAGCCCCAGCATTTT. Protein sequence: CASSQNRGGNQPQHF.

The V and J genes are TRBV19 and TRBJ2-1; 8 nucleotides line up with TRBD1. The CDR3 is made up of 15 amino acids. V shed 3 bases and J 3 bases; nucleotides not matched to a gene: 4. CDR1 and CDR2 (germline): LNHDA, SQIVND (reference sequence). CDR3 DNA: TGTGCCAGTAGTATCGGGACAGGTAACTACAATGAGCAGTTCTTC. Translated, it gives CASSIGTGNYNEQFF.

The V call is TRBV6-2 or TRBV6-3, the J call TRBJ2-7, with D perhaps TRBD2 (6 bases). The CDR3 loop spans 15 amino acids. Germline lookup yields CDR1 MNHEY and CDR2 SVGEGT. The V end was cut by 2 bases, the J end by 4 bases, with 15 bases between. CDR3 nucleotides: TGTGCCAGCAGTTACACATGGCTAGCGCAATACGAGCAGTACTTC. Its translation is CASSYTWLAQYEQYF.

CDR3 sequence: CASSPGRGINTGELFF. CDR3 nucleotide sequence: TGTGCCAGCAGCCCCGGCCGGGGAATTAACACCGGGGAGCTGTTTTTT. This chain joins TRBV7-2 and TRBJ2-2, with D perhaps matching TRBD2 (5 bases). Trimming took 5 bases from V and 2 from J, leaving 15 bases between them. This CDR3 contains 16 residues. The V gene's germline CDR1 is SGHTA and CDR2 FQGNSA.

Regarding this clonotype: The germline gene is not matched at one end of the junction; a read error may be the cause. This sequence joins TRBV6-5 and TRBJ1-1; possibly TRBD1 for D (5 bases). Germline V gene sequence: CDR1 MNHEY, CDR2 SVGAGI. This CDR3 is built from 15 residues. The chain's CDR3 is CASRYSRRGNTEAFF. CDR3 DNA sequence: TGTGCCAGCAGATACTCGAGAAGGGGGAACACTGAAGCTTTCTTT.

Written as DNA, the CDR3 is TGTGCCAGCAGCTTGACAGGATCTCTTGTCTACGAGCAGTACGTC. Translated, it gives CASSLTGSLVYEQYV. The V gene is TRBV7-2, the J gene TRBJ2-7, with D possibly matching TRBD1 (6 bases). The germline CDR1 and CDR2 sequences are SGHTA and FQGNSA. The CDR3 sequence is 15 residues long. The V end was cut by 3 bases, the J end by 3 bases, with 15 bases between.

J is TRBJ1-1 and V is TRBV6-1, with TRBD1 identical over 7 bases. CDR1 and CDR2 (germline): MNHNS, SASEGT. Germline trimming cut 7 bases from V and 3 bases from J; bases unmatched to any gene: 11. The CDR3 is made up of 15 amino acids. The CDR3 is CASTGEQGTYTEAFF. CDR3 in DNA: TGTGCCAGCACTGGAGAACAGGGGACGTACACTGAAGCTTTCTTT.